Listed here is a single T cell receptor (beta chain). Its antigen remains unknown. Comparators without hematopoietic cell transplant had other cancers, at least five gastrointestinal samples, and no known gastrointestinal disease. This sample was included in a study of tissue T cells after allogeneic stem cell transplantation. General study results and limits: This small cohort was clinically heterogeneous, and sampling depth was a limitation. Tissue-detected TCR repertoire was only partly captured by blood and spleen T cells.

TCRdb keeps only in-frame clones here, not all; method: immunoSEQ multiplex PCR. Here the sample spans tens of thousands of clones, around four fifths being singletons. The sample in question was tissue from the ileum, obtained at autopsy. The source is a female donor aged 60 or older with lung cancer.

DNA for the CDR3: TGCGCCAGCAGGAGGGCAGCAGGAGGCACTGAAGCTTTCTTT. Residues: CASRRAAGGTEAFF. V is TRBV5-1 and J is TRBJ1-1; D call uncertain. The V and J ends lost 5 bases and 4 bases respectively, with 15 bases between them. The CDR3 runs to 14 residues. CDR1 and CDR2 (germline): SGHRS, YFSETQ.